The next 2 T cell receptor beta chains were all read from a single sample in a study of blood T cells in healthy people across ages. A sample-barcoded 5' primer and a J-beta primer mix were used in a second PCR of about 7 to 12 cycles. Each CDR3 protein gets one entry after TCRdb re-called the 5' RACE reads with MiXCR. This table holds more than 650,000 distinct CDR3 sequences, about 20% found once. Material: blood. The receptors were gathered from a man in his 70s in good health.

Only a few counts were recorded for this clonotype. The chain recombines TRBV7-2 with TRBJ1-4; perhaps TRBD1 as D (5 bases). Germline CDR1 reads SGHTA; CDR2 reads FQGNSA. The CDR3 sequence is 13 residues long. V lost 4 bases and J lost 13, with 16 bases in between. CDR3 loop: CASSWRDGNGLFF. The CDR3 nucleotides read TGTGCCAGCAGCTGGAGGGACGGGAATGGACTGTTTTTT.

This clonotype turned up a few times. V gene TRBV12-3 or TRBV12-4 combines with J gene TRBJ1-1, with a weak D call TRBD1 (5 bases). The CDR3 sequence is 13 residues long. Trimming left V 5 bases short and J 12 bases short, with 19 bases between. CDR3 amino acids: CASSPRGGLRTFF. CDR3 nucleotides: TGTGCCAGCAGTCCGCGTGGGGGACTTCGGACTTTCTTT.